This is a list of T cell receptor beta chains from one sample in a study of shared clonotypes between healthy human individuals. The table came from immunoSEQ multiplex PCR; TCRdb's copy has only in-frame clones and leaves some out. The sample lists around 700,000 clones; about three quarters were seen once. Source material: memory CD4+ T cells sorted from blood. These receptors all stem from a woman in her twenties or thirties in good health. CDR3s include the opening cysteine and the closing phenylalanine or tryptophan. A D gene is named only where the DNA matches it firmly. For some rows the clone size is stated as once, few or many, or as a class when expanded; others skip it.

j_call | d_call | clone_size | cdr3_length | v_call | cdr3_aa | cdr3_nt
TRBJ2-7 | NA | NA | 14 | TRBV5-1 | CASRPRDSTYEQYF | TGCGCCAGCAGACCTCGCGACAGTACCTACGAGCAGTACTTC
TRBJ2-7 | NA | NA | 15 | TRBV18 | CASSHDSGRYYEQYF | TGTGCCAGCTCTCATGACAGCGGGCGTTACTACGAGCAGTACTTC
TRBJ1-1 | NA | NA | 11 | TRBV4-3 | CASSKNTEAFF | TGCGCCAGCAGCAAGAACACTGAAGCTTTCTTT
TRBJ2-1 | TRBD1 | once | 15 | TRBV28 | CASTSTDRGLNEQFF | TGTGCCAGCACATCCACGGACAGGGGGCTCAATGAGCAGTTCTTC
TRBJ2-2 | NA | NA | 13 | TRBV28 | CASSHQGTGELFF | TGTGCCAGCAGTCACCAGGGGACCGGGGAGCTGTTTTTT
TRBJ2-3 | NA | NA | 16 | TRBV9 | CASSDGTPLATDTQYF | TGTGCCAGCAGCGATGGCACCCCGCTAGCGACAGATACGCAGTATTTT
TRBJ2-1 | TRBD1 | once | 15 | TRBV19 | CASSPDRGGYNEQFF | TGTGCCAGTAGCCCTGACAGGGGTGGTTACAATGAGCAGTTCTTC
TRBJ2-2 | NA | few | 16 | TRBV28 | CASSPPLATNTGELFF | TGTGCCAGCAGTCCCCCCCTAGCGACAAACACCGGGGAGCTGTTTTTT
TRBJ2-7 | TRBD1 | NA | 13 | TRBV12-5 | CASARDRTYEQYF | TGTGCTAGTGCTCGGGACAGGACCTACGAGCAGTACTTC
TRBJ2-2 | NA | NA | 13 | TRBV6-1 | CATLEGGTGELFF | TGTGCCACCCTTGAAGGGGGCACCGGGGAGCTGTTTTTT
TRBJ2-1 | NA | NA | 11 | TRBV28 | CASNLGYEQFF | TGTGCCAGCAACCTCGGGTATGAGCAGTTCTTC
TRBJ2-3 | TRBD2 | NA | 12 | TRBV29-1 | CSEREGTDTQYF | TGCAGCGAGCGGGAGGGCACAGATACGCAGTATTTT
TRBJ1-1 | NA | NA | 14 | TRBV27 | CASSSPPRNTEAFF | TGTGCCAGCAGCTCCCCCCCGCGGAACACTGAAGCTTTCTTT
TRBJ2-2 | NA | NA | 15 | TRBV27 | CASSPLSGQVGELFF | TGTGCCAGCAGTCCCCTGAGTGGTCAAGTCGGGGAGCTGTTTTTT
TRBJ2-3 | TRBD2 | NA | 16 | TRBV5-4 | CAKSSGGVSGTDTQYF | TGTGCCAAATCTAGCGGGGGGGTTTCGGGCACAGATACGCAGTATTTT
TRBJ1-2 | NA | NA | 14 | TRBV28 | CASSPPQGTGGYTF | TGTGCCAGCAGTCCCCCCCAGGGGACGGGAGGCTACACCTTC
TRBJ2-7 | NA | NA | 16 | TRBV19 | CASNNFGQNPPHEQYF | TGTGCCAGTAACAACTTCGGACAAAACCCACCCCACGAGCAGTACTTC
TRBJ1-2 | NA | NA | 15 | TRBV18 | CASSPPNSAAYGYTF | TGTGCCAGCTCACCACCTAACTCGGCGGCCTATGGCTACACCTTC
TRBJ2-7 | NA | NA | 18 | TRBV28 | CASSGTGTRAWSSYEQYF | TGTGCCAGCAGCGGGACTGGGACCAGGGCCTGGAGCTCCTACGAGCAGTACTTC
TRBJ1-1 | TRBD1 | NA | 12 | TRBV2 | CAREGQGVAAFF | TGTGCCAGGGAGGGACAGGGGGTTGCTGCTTTCTTT
TRBJ2-3 | NA | few | 14 | TRBV5-1 | CASSPGEVTDTQYF | TGCGCCAGCTCCCCGGGGGAAGTCACAGATACGCAGTATTTT
TRBJ2-5 | TRBD2 | few | 18 | TRBV5-5 | CASSFGAGEGRVQETQYF | TGTGCCAGCAGCTTTGGTGCGGGAGAGGGGAGGGTCCAAGAGACCCAGTACTTC
TRBJ2-1 | TRBD2 | NA | 21 | TRBV28 | CASSLIQEVATSLWDDNEQFF | TGTGCCAGCAGTTTAATCCAGGAGGTGGCGACTAGCTTGTGGGACGACAATGAGCAGTTCTTC
TRBJ1-5 | NA | NA | 15 | TRBV5-4 | CASSANGSPNQPQHF | TGTGCCAGCAGCGCAAACGGGTCCCCTAATCAGCCCCAGCATTTT
TRBJ2-2 | TRBD1 | few | 15 | TRBV11-3 | CASSPSGGDTGELFF | TGTGCCAGCAGTCCATCAGGGGGCGACACCGGGGAGCTGTTTTTT
TRBJ1-5 | NA | once | 15 | TRBV5-5 | CASSWQVGSNQPQHF | TGTGCCAGCAGCTGGCAGGTGGGAAGCAATCAGCCCCAGCATTTT